These 25 T cell receptor beta chains were sequenced from one sample in a study of cytomegalovirus exposure and HLA in healthy donors. Researchers ran the PCR with 60 Vbeta and 13 Jbeta primers. The assay was immunoSEQ multiplex PCR, and TCRdb's table has in-frame clones only and misses some. This sample has roughly 190,000 clones, with about 80% found just once. The specimen sequenced was PBMCs. The source of these receptors is a woman between 40 and 50 years old in good health and CMV-seronegative.

The chain joins TRBV11-2 to TRBJ1-1; 8 positions match TRBD1. The junction had 18 bases not matched to a gene; V was cut back by 5 bases and J by 4 bases. This CDR3 is 18 amino acids long. Germline V gene data show CDR1 as SGHAT and CDR2 as FQNNGV. The CDR3 here is CASSTQRPRQGRSTEAFF. Here the CDR3 DNA reads TGTGCCAGCAGCACCCAGCGGCCCAGACAGGGGCGGTCCACTGAAGCTTTCTTT.

The CDR3 DNA reads as TGTGCCAGCAGTACCTATTGGGACATAAACACTGAAGCTTTCTTT. This codes for CASSTYWDINTEAFF. The chain has TRBV6-1 and TRBJ1-1; D possibly corresponds to TRBD1 (6 bases). This CDR3 is built from 15 residues. CDR1 and CDR2 from the germline V gene are MNHNS and SASEGT. The germline V and J ends were trimmed by 5 bases and 2 bases, with 15 bases remaining between them.

This rearrangement joins TRBV30 to TRBJ1-2; 11 bases align to TRBD1. Germline V CDR1 and CDR2: GTSNPN, SVGIG (reference sequence). V lost 2 bases and J lost 3; bases outside the gene matches: 11. CDR3 length equals 17 residues. CDR3 region: CAWSPDGTGGKDYGYTF. The CDR3 DNA follows: TGTGCCTGGAGTCCAGACGGGACAGGGGGGAAGGACTATGGCTACACCTTC.

CDR3 in amino acids: CARTDMHGTSFSQVTHNEQFF. CDR3 coding DNA: TGTGCCAGAACTGATATGCACGGGACTAGCTTTTCGCAGGTTACCCACAATGAGCAGTTCTTC. V gene TRBV5-3 combines with J gene TRBJ2-1; 9 bases match TRBD2. TRBV5-3 is classed as an ORF, of uncertain function. Trimming at V came to 6 bases and at J to 5 bases, leaving 27 bases not matched to a gene. This CDR3 region has 21 residues.

This clone has only one observation. The rearrangement links TRBV29-1 to TRBJ2-7; 8 nucleotides agree with TRBD1. The CDR3 extends over 12 amino acids. Per germline, CDR1 SQVTM and CDR2 ANQGSEA. The J segment lost 3 bases and the V segment lost 8 bases, leaving 6 bases of the junction unmatched. Here the CDR3 reads CSFRTGSYEQYF. For the CDR3, the DNA is TGCAGCTTTAGGACAGGGAGCTACGAGCAGTACTTC.

This chain connects TRBV2 to TRBJ1-5; 10 bases line up with TRBD1. The junction had 7 bases not matched to a gene; V was cut back by 5 bases and J by 0 bases. Looked up from germline, CDR1 is SNHLY and CDR2 is FYNNEI. This CDR3 spans 17 amino acids. Here the CDR3 reads CASSKTGGSYSNQPQHF. In DNA, the CDR3 is TGTGCCAGCAGTAAGACAGGGGGCTCCTATAGCAATCAGCCCCAGCATTTT.

This clone was seen a handful of times. The CDR3 coding sequence is TGCGCCAGCAGCTTACACCGGGACAGAAACTATGGCTACACCTTC. It specifies CASSLHRDRNYGYTF. The rearrangement links TRBV5-1 to TRBJ1-2; TRBD1 matches 7 bases. The CDR3 runs 15 residues. Per the germline V gene, CDR1 is SGHRS and CDR2 is YFSETQ. V was clipped by 2 bases and J by 2 bases; unmatched bases: 6.

The chain recombines TRBV27 with TRBJ2-1; TRBD2 matches 15 bases. This CDR3 is built from 18 residues. V shed 4 bases, J shed 4 bases, and the junction held 8 bases outside the gene matches. Germline CDR1 MNHEY, CDR2 SMNVEV (reference sequence). The CDR3 DNA is TGTGCCAGCAGTTCACCCGGACTAGCGGGAGGGTCTTACAATGAGCAGTTCTTC. This encodes CASSSPGLAGGSYNEQFF.

This clone was counted a single time. The chain is built from TRBV5-6 and TRBJ2-1, with 8 bases aligning to TRBD2. Germline CDR1 and CDR2: SGHDT and YYEEEE. Unmatched junction bases numbered 4, after V lost 2 bases and J lost 6 bases. The CDR3 has 14 residues. The CDR3 nucleotides read TGTGCCAGCAGCTTCGGGACTAGTTTCAATGAGCAGTTCTTC. Its protein is CASSFGTSFNEQFF. The full variable domain, its missing parts supplied by reference TRBV5-6 and TRBJ2-1, is DAGVTQSPTHLIKTRGQQVTLRCSPKSGHDTVSWYQQALGQGPQFIFQYYEEEERQRGNFPDRFSGHQFPNYSSELNVNALLLGDSALYLCASSFGTSFNEQFFGPGTRLTVL.

This clone was detected only a few times. This chain uses TRBV4-1 with TRBJ1-2; D might be TRBD1 (5 bases). Trimming cost V 0 bases and J 3 bases, with 5 bases left between them. CDR3 length equals 13 residues. Germline V gene sequence: CDR1 MGHRA, CDR2 YSYEKL. The CDR3 here is CASSQEQDYGYTF. The CDR3 bases are TGCGCCAGCAGCCAAGAACAGGACTATGGCTACACCTTC.

The genes are TRBV19 and TRBJ1-1, with 7 bases that match TRBD1. Germline-derived CDR1 and CDR2 are LNHDA and SQIVND (reference sequence). This CDR3 region has 14 residues. J lost 4 bases, V lost 7 bases, and 9 bases had no gene match. CDR3 residues: CASKARGESTEAFF. The CDR3 bases are TGTGCCAGTAAAGCCAGGGGGGAGAGCACTGAAGCTTTCTTT. Full variable domain (outside the CDR3, taken from reference TRBV19 and TRBJ1-1): DGGITQSPKYLFRKEGQNVTLSCEQNLNHDAMYWYRQDPGQGLRLIYYSQIVNDFQKGDIAEGYSVSREKKESFPLTVTSAQKNPTAFYLCASKARGESTEAFFGQGTRLTVV.

The gene calls are TRBV7-9 and TRBJ2-7; D might be TRBD2 (5 bases). The germline V gene encodes CDR1 SEHNR and CDR2 FQNEAQ (reference sequence). Trimming shortened V by 2 bases and J by 7 bases, and 6 bases separated the two germline ends. CDR3 length: 11 residues. The CDR3 DNA reads as TGTGCCAGCAGCTTAACGGGAGAGCAGTACGTC. This sequence encodes CASSLTGEQYV.

The chain joins TRBV2 to TRBJ2-5, with D tentatively TRBD2 (5 bases). Trimming took off 5 bases at V and 5 bases at J, with 12 bases between the two ends. Germline V CDR1 and CDR2: SNHLY, FYNNEI. The CDR3 is 13 residues long. The CDR3 reads CASSTEVMETQYF. The CDR3 nucleotides are TGTGCCAGCAGTACGGAGGTTATGGAGACCCAGTACTTC.

J is TRBJ2-7 and V is TRBV11-3; D unclear. The CDR3 extends over 12 amino acids. Germline V gives CDR1 SGHNT, CDR2 YENEEA. The V and J ends lost 3 bases and 4 bases respectively, with 7 bases between them. This chain's CDR3 is CASSLRGYEQYF. CDR3 DNA sequence: TGTGCCAGCAGCTTGCGTGGTTACGAGCAGTACTTC.

A remark on this clone: One end of the junction varies from germline; a read error may be responsible. The V call is TRBV7-2, the J call TRBJ2-1; 7 bases align to TRBD2. This CDR3 spans 14 amino acids. Per germline, CDR1 SGHTA and CDR2 FQGNSA. CDR3 bases: TGTGCCAGCAGCTTAGGGTGGGACTACAATGGGCAGTTCTTC. Its translation is CASSLGWDYNGQFF. The complete variable domain, with remaining parts taken from reference TRBV7-2 and TRBJ2-1, reads GAGVSQSPSNKVTEKGKDVELRCDPISGHTALYWYRQSLGQGLEFLIYFQGNSAPDKSGLPSDRFSAERTGGSVSTLTIQRTQQEDSAVYLCASSLGWDYNGQFFGPGTRLTVL.

The chain is built from TRBV5-1 and TRBJ2-1; 11 bases are shared with TRBD2. With 0 bases clipped from V and 5 bases from J, the junction kept 7 bases outside the gene matches. There are 17 residues in the CDR3. Germline V gives CDR1 SGHRS, CDR2 YFSETQ. Written as DNA, the CDR3 is TGCGCCAGCAGCTTGGGGCCGGTAGCGGGAGGGAACAATGAGCAGTTCTTC. The encoded protein is CASSLGPVAGGNNEQFF.

Concerning this clone itself: The same CDR3 also results from other DNA sequences found in this sample. The rearrangement joins TRBV9 to TRBJ2-1; 7 nucleotides line up with TRBD2. The ends lost 0 bases at V and 2 bases at J; junction bases unmatched: 2. Per germline, CDR1 SGDLS and CDR2 YYNGEE. The CDR3 extends over 15 amino acids. The CDR3 DNA reads as TGTGCCAGCAGCGTAGGCGGGGGAGCCTACAATGAGCAGTTCTTC. Translated: CASSVGGGAYNEQFF.

The chain links TRBV7-8 to TRBJ2-7; D is unresolved. Germline CDR1 SGHVS, CDR2 FQNEAQ. Between the trimmed V and J ends, which lost 2 bases and 3 bases, there was a span of 8 bases. This CDR3 contains 13 residues. The CDR3 region has the DNA TGTGCCAGCAGCTTATCTGTCGACTACGAGCAGTACGTC. It encodes CASSLSVDYEQYV.

V and J are TRBV19 and TRBJ2-5, with a possible D match to TRBD2 (6 bases). Looked up from germline, CDR1 is LNHDA and CDR2 is SQIVND (reference sequence). With 3 bases removed from V and 5 bases from J, the gap between germline ends came to 13 bases. The CDR3 is 14 amino acids. Written as DNA, the CDR3 is TGTGCCAGTAGTATGGGGCGGGAAGGGGAGACCCAGTACTTC. This gives the protein CASSMGREGETQYF.

The rearrangement uses TRBV7-9 and TRBJ2-7, with TRBD1 matching over 12 bases. This CDR3 spans 16 amino acids. CDR1 and CDR2 from the germline V gene are SEHNR and FQNEAQ (reference sequence). The CDR3 here is CSSSFLPGQGAQEQYV. The DNA of the CDR3 is TGTTCCAGCAGCTTCTTGCCGGGACAGGGGGCTCAAGAGCAGTACGTC.

This clone has just a few counts. CDR3 in amino acids: CASSFWTATNEKLFF. In DNA form, the CDR3 reads TGTGCCAGCAGTTTCTGGACAGCAACTAATGAAAAACTGTTTTTT. This chain connects TRBV5-6 to TRBJ1-4; tentative D call: TRBD1 (6 bases). V lost 5 bases to trimming and J lost 0 bases, with 11 bases between them. The germline CDR1 and CDR2 sequences are SGHDT and YYEEEE. There are 15 residues in the CDR3.

The rearrangement joins TRBV19 to TRBJ2-3; 8 nucleotides align to TRBD2. Trimming cost V 5 bases and J 5 bases; bases outside gene matches: 12. Germline loops: CDR1 LNHDA, CDR2 SQIVND (reference sequence). The CDR3 is made up of 16 amino acids. The DNA for the CDR3 is TGTGCCAGTAGTCTCTTGCCGGGGGGGCGCGGAGATACGCAGTATTTT. Translated: CASSLLPGGRGDTQYF.

V usage is TRBV5-1 and J usage is TRBJ1-4, with D perhaps matching TRBD1 (6 bases). This CDR3 has 16 amino acids. V was cut by 4 bases and J by 0 bases, with 13 bases left in between. In germline, CDR1 is SGHRS, CDR2 YFSETQ. As DNA, the CDR3 is TGCGCCAGCAGCATAAGTGGACAGCCAACTAATGAAAAACTGTTTTTT. Translated: CASSISGQPTNEKLFF. Filled out from reference TRBV5-1 and TRBJ1-4, the complete variable domain reads KAGVTQTPRYLIKTRGQQVTLSCSPISGHRSVSWYQQTPGQGLQFLFEYFSETQRNKGNFPGRFSGRQFSNSRSEMNVSTLELGDSALYLCASSISGQPTNEKLFFGSGTQLSVL.

This clone has just one count. J is TRBJ1-1 and V is TRBV5-6; D remains ambiguous. Germline values: CDR1 SGHDT, CDR2 YYEEEE. This CDR3 comprises 14 residues. V was clipped by 4 bases and J by 0 bases, with 10 bases between them. The CDR3 protein is CASSPPGVNTEAFF. CDR3 sequence (DNA): TGTGCCAGCAGCCCGCCCGGGGTGAACACTGAAGCTTTCTTT.

The V and J genes are TRBV5-4 and TRBJ2-1; D gene ambiguous. The CDR3 has 14 residues. V lost 1 base and J lost 6, with 11 bases in between. Germline CDR1 and CDR2: SGHNT and YYREEE (reference sequence). This CDR3 reads CASSLRSLGNEQFF. DNA for the CDR3: TGTGCCAGCAGCTTGCGGAGTCTGGGCAATGAGCAGTTCTTC.